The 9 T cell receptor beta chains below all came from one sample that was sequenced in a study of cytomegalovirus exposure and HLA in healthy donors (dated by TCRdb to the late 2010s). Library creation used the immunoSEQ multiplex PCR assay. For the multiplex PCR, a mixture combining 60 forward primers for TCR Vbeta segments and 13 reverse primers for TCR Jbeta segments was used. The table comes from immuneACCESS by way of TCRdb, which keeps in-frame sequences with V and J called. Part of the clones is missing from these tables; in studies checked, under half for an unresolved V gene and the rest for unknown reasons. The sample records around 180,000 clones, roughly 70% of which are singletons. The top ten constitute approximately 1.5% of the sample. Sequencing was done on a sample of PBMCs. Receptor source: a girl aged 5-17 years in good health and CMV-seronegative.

CDR3 sequence: CASSPEDREGGGYTF. DNA of the CDR3: TGTGCCAGCAGCCCTGAAGACCGGGAAGGGGGAGGCTACACCTTC. The chain has TRBV5-6 and TRBJ1-2; a possible D gene is TRBD1 (6 bases). The CDR3 runs 15 residues. Trimming stripped 4 bases from V and 8 bases from J, with 21 bases between. CDR1 and CDR2 (germline): SGHDT, YYEEEE.

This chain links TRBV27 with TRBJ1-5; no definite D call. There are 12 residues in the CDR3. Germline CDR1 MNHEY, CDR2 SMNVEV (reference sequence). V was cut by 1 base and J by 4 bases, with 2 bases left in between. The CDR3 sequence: CASSLLNQPQHF. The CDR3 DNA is TGTGCCAGCAGTTTATTAAATCAGCCCCAGCATTTT.

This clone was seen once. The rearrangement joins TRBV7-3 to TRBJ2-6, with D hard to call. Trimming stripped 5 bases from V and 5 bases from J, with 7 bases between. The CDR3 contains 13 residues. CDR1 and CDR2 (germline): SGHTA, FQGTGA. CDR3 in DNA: TGTGCCAGCAGCGCCGACAGGGCCAACGTCCTGACTTTC. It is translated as CASSADRANVLTF.

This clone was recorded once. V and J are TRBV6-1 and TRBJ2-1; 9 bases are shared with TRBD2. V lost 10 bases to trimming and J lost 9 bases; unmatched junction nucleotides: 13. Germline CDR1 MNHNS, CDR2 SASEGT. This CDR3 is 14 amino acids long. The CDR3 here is CATLTRGGVGEQFF. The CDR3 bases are TGTGCCACCCTGACCCGCGGGGGGGTGGGTGAGCAGTTCTTC.

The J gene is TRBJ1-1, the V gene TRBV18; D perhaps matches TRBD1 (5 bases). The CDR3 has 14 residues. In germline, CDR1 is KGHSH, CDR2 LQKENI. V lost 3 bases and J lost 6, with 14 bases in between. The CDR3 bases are TGTGCCAGCTCACCTCCGCGGCAGGGTGCTGAAGCTTTCTTT. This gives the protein CASSPPRQGAEAFF.

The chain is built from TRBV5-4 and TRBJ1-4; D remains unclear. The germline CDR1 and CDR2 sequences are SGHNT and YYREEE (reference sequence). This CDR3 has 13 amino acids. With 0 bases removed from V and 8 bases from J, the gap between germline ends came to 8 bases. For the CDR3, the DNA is TGTGCCAGCAGCTTGGGACGGGAGGAAAAACTGTTTTTT. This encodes CASSLGREEKLFF.

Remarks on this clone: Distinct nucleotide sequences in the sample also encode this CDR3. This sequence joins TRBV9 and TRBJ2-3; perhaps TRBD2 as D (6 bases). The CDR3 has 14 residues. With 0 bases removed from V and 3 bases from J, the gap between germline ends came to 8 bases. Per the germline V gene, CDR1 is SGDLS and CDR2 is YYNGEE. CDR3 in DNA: TGTGCCAGCAGCGTAGCGGGGGTGACAGATACGCAGTATTTT. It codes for CASSVAGVTDTQYF.

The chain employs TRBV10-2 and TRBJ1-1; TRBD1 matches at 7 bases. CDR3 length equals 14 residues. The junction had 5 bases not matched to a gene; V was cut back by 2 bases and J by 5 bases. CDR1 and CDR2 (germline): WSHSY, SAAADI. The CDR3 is CASSEPTGKTEAFF. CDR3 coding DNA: TGCGCCAGCAGTGAGCCGACAGGGAAGACTGAAGCTTTCTTT.

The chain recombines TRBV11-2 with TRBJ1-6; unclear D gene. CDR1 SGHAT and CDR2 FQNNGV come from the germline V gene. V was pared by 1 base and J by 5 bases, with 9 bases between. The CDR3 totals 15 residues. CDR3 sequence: CASSLGQVNNSPLHF. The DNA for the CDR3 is TGTGCCAGCAGCTTAGGGCAGGTCAATAATTCACCCCTCCACTTT.